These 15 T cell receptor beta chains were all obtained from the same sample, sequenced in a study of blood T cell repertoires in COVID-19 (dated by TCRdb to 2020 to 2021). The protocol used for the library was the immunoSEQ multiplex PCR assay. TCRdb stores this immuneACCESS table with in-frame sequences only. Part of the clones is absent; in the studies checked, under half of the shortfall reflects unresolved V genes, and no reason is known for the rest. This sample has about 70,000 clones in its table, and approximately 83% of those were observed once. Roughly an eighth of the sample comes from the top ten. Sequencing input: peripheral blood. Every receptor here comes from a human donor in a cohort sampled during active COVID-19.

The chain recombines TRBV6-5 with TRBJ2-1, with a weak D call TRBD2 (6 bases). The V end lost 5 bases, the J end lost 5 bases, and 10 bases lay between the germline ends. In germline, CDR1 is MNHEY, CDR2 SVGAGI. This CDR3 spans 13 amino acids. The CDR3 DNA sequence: TGTGCCAGCAGTCTAGCGTACAACAATGAGCAGTTCTTC. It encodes CASSLAYNNEQFF.

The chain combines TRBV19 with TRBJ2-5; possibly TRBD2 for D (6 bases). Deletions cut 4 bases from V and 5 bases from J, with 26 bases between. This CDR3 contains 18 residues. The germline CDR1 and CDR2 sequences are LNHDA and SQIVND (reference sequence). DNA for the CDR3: TGTGCCAGTAGTAGAACGTCGATAATAGGAGACGGAGGGGAGACCCAGTACTTC. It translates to CASSRTSIIGDGGETQYF.

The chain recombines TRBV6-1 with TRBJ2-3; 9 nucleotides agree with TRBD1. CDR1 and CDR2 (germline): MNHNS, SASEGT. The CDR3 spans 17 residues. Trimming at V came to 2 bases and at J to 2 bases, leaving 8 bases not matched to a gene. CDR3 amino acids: CASSESPGQGVTDTQYF. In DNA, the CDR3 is TGTGCCAGCAGTGAAAGTCCGGGACAGGGCGTCACAGATACGCAGTATTTT.

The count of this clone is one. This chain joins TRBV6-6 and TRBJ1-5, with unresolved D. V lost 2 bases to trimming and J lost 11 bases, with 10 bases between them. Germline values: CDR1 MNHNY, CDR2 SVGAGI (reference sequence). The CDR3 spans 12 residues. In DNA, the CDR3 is TGTGCCAGCAGTTACCGGCAGGAGGCCCAGCATTTT. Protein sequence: CASSYRQEAQHF.

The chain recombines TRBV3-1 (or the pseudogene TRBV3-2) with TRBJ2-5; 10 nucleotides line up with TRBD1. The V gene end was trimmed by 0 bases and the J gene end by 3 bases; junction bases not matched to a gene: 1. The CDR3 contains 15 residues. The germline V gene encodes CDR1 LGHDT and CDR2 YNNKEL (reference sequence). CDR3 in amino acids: CASSQEGTGEETQYF. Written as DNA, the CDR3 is TGTGCCAGCAGCCAAGAGGGGACAGGGGAAGAGACCCAGTACTTC.

The CDR3 here is CASSTWEGQGYSNQPQHF. Written as DNA, the CDR3 is TGTGCCAGCAGTACGTGGGAAGGACAGGGTTATAGCAATCAGCCCCAGCATTTT. V and J are TRBV6-2 or TRBV6-3 and TRBJ1-5; 8 bases are shared with TRBD1. The length of the CDR3 is 18 residues. CDR1 MNHEY and CDR2 SVGEGT come from the germline V gene. The V gene end was trimmed by 5 bases and the J gene end by 0 bases; junction bases not matched to a gene: 12.

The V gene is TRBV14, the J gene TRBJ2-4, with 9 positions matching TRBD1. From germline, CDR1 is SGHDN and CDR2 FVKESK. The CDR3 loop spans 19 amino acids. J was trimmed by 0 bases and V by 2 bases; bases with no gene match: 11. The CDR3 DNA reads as TGTGCCAGCAGCCAACCCGGGACAGGGATTCTTCTAGCCAAAAACATTCAGTACTTC. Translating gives CASSQPGTGILLAKNIQYF.

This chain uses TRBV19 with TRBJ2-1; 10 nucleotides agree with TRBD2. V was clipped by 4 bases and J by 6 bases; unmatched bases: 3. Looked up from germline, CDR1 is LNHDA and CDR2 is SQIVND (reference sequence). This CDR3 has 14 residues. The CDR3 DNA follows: TGTGCCAGTAGTACGTTAGCGGGGGGCAATGAGCAGTTCTTC. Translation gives CASSTLAGGNEQFF.

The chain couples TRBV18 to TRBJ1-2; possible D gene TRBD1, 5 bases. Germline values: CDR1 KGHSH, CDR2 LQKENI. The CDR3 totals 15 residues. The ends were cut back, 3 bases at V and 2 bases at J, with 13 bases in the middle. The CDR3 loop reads CASSPGGGWNYGYTF. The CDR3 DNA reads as TGTGCCAGCTCACCCGGCGGGGGGTGGAACTATGGCTACACCTTC.

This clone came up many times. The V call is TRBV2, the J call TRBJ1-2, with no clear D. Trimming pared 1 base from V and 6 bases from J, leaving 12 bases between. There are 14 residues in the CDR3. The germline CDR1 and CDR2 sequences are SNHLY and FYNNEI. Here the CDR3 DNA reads TGTGCCAGCAGTGAAGTCGAGGGCGTGGATGGCTACACCTTC. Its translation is CASSEVEGVDGYTF.

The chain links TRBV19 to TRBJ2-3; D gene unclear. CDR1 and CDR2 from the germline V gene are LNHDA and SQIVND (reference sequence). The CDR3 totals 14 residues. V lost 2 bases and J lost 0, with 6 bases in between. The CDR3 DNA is TGTGCCAGTAGTATATTGGGCAGCACAGATACGCAGTATTTT. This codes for CASSILGSTDTQYF.

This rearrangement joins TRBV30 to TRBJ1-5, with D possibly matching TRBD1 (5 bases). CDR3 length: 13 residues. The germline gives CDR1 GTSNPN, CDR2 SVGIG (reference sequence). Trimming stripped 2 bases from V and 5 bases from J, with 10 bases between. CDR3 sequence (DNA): TGTGCCTGGAGTAGGCAGGGCGATCAGCCCCAGCATTTT. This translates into CAWSRQGDQPQHF. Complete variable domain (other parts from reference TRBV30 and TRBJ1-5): SQTIHQWPATLVQPVGSPLSLECTVEGTSNPNLYWYRQAAGRGLQLLFYSVGIGQISSEVPQNLSASRPQDRQFILSSKKLLLSDSGFYLCAWSRQGDQPQHFGDGTRLSIL.

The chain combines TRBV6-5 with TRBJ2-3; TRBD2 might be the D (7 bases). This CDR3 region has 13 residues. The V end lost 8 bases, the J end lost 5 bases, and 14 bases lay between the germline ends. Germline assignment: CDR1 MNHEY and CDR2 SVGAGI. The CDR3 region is CASGGEGGDTQYF. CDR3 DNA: TGTGCCAGCGGGGGGGAAGGGGGAGATACGCAGTATTTT.

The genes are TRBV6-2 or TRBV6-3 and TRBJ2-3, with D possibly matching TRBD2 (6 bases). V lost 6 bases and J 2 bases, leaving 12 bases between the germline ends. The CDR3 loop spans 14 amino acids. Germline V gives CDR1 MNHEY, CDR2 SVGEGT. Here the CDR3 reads CASSYGGFTDTQYF. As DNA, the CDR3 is TGTGCCAGCAGCTATGGGGGGTTCACAGATACGCAGTATTTT.

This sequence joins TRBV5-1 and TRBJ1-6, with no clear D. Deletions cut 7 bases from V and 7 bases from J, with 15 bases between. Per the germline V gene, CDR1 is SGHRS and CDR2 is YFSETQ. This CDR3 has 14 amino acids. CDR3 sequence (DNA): TGCGCCAGCTCGGAGAAGGTTTCCAATTCACCCCTCCACTTT. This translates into CASSEKVSNSPLHF.